This TCR beta chain was captured by sequencing in a study of T cells in Graves' hyperthyroidism and ophthalmopathy. In the study overall: Peripheral blood was collected at initial diagnosis, before any treatment.

The CDR3 regions of TCR beta were amplified from RNA transcripts. The HTBI set primed first-round TCR CDR3 RT-PCR. TCRdb called the multiplex PCR reads again in MiXCR, with one record for every CDR3 protein. The sample lists hundreds of thousands of distinct CDR3 sequences, approximately 18% occurring once. The TCR comes from a woman between 45 and 65 years old with Graves' hyperthyroidism that later progressed to Graves' ophthalmopathy. The specimen was blood.

The CDR3 DNA is TGTGCCAGCAGTCGCGGACTAGCGGGGGGGGAGAGCTCCTACAATGAGCAGTTCTTC. It yields the protein CASSRGLAGGESSYNEQFF. The chain combines TRBV3-1 with TRBJ2-1; 15 positions match TRBD2. Germline V gives CDR1 LGHDT, CDR2 YNNKEL (reference sequence). The CDR3 spans 19 residues. J was trimmed by 0 bases and V by 6 bases; bases with no gene match: 9.